These 10 T cell receptor beta chains came from one sample sequenced in a study of shared clonotypes between healthy human individuals. The assay was immunoSEQ multiplex PCR, and TCRdb's table has in-frame clones only and misses some. Seen here are about 2.4 million clones, approximately 94% observed once, and the top ten hold approximately 0.37%. Sequencing input: naive CD4+ T cells from PBMCs. The subset here: CD45RA+ positively selected. The source of these receptors is a man in his late teens or twenties in good health. Some clones in this sample may be carry-over from other donors' samples.

This chain joins TRBV7-8 and TRBJ1-5; D may be TRBD1 (5 bases). This CDR3 is built from 16 residues. V was trimmed by 3 bases and J by 0 bases, leaving 12 bases between them. Germline V CDR1 and CDR2: SGHVS, FQNEAQ. The CDR3 nucleotides are TGTGCCAGCAGCTTCGGCTGGGGGTATAGCAATCAGCCCCAGCATTTT. Protein: CASSFGWGYSNQPQHF.

The V and J genes are TRBV28 and TRBJ2-1; 13 nucleotides agree with TRBD2. The V gene end was trimmed by 5 bases and the J gene end by 7 bases; junction bases not matched to a gene: 8. The germline CDR1 and CDR2 sequences are MDHEN and SYDVKM. There are 16 residues in the CDR3. The CDR3 protein is CASSPRTSGSWNEQFF. In nucleotides, the CDR3 is TGTGCCAGCAGTCCCCGGACTAGCGGGAGTTGGAATGAGCAGTTCTTC. Full variable domain (outside the CDR3, taken from reference TRBV28 and TRBJ2-1): DVKVTQSSRYLVKRTGEKVFLECVQDMDHENMFWYRQDPGLGLRLIYFSYDVKMKEKGDIPEGYSVSREKKERFSLILESASTNQTSMYLCASSPRTSGSWNEQFFGPGTRLTVL.

This chain uses TRBV14 with TRBJ2-1; a weak D match, TRBD2 (5 bases). Germline V gene data show CDR1 as SGHDN and CDR2 as FVKESK. Trimming stripped 4 bases from V and 4 bases from J, with 17 bases between. The CDR3 runs 16 residues. The CDR3 loop reads CASSRRGAEPYNEQFF. DNA of the CDR3: TGTGCCAGCAGCCGGCGCGGAGCGGAGCCATACAATGAGCAGTTCTTC. Drawing the rest from reference TRBV14 and TRBJ2-1, the complete variable domain is EAGVTQFPSHSVIEKGQTVTLRCDPISGHDNLYWYRRVMGKEIKFLLHFVKESKQDESGMPNNRFLAERTGGTYSTLKVQPAELEDSGVYFCASSRRGAEPYNEQFFGPGTRLTVL.

This clone occurred a few times. The chain has TRBV7-3 and TRBJ1-1, with D perhaps matching TRBD1 (5 bases). There are 15 residues in the CDR3. Germline-derived CDR1 and CDR2 are SGHTA and FQGTGA. Trimming took 2 bases from V and 0 from J, leaving 10 bases between them. In DNA form, the CDR3 reads TGTGCCAGCAGCTTACAATCAGGGATGAACACTGAAGCTTTCTTT. Protein: CASSLQSGMNTEAFF.

The chain has TRBV6-5 and TRBJ2-3, with 9 nucleotides matching TRBD1. Germline V gene lookup returns CDR1 MNHEY and CDR2 SVGAGI. V trimming: 6 bases; J trimming: 4 bases; junction bases outside the gene matches: 8. The CDR3 is made up of 15 amino acids. The CDR3 nucleotides read TGTGCCAGCAGAATAAGGGACAGGGCGTCAGATACGCAGTATTTT. Encoded protein: CASRIRDRASDTQYF.

The V call is TRBV6-5, the J call TRBJ1-2; 7 nucleotides align to TRBD1. This CDR3 is 15 amino acids long. CDR1 is MNHEY, CDR2 SVGAGI, per germline. V trimming: 8 bases; J trimming: 2 bases; junction bases outside the gene matches: 11. CDR3 protein: CASGRTQTGNYGYTF. The CDR3 coding sequence is TGTGCCAGCGGACGAACCCAGACAGGGAACTATGGCTACACCTTC.

The rearrangement uses TRBV4-2 and TRBJ2-1, with D uncertain. The CDR3 is made up of 17 amino acids. CDR1 and CDR2 (germline): LGHNA, YNFKEQ. With 0 bases removed from V and 0 bases from J, the gap between germline ends came to 12 bases. This CDR3 is CASSQEPHSSSYNEQFF. The DNA of the CDR3 is TGTGCCAGCAGCCAAGAGCCTCATTCGAGCTCCTACAATGAGCAGTTCTTC.

This clone has just one count. This chain connects TRBV5-4 to TRBJ2-7, with 9 bases that match TRBD1. The germline CDR1 and CDR2 sequences are SGHNT and YYREEE (reference sequence). V lost 3 bases to trimming and J lost 3 bases; unmatched junction nucleotides: 7. The CDR3 is made up of 15 amino acids. Here the CDR3 DNA reads TGTGCCAGCAGCTCGGGACAGGGCTTCTACTACGAGCAGTACTTC. Residues: CASSSGQGFYYEQYF.

The J gene is TRBJ2-6, the V gene TRBV5-1, with no clear D. Trimming pared 0 bases from V and 0 bases from J, leaving 13 bases between. The CDR3 runs 18 residues. The germline gives CDR1 SGHRS, CDR2 YFSETQ. The CDR3 here is CASSLENRISSGANVLTF. The CDR3 nucleotides are TGCGCCAGCAGCTTGGAGAACAGAATTAGCTCTGGGGCCAACGTCCTGACTTTC.

The chain uses TRBV2 and TRBJ1-2, with D perhaps matching TRBD1 (6 bases). The V gene lost 6 bases and the J gene lost 4 bases, with 21 bases spanning the gap. CDR1 is SNHLY, CDR2 FYNNEI, per germline. The CDR3 runs 16 residues. CDR3 sequence (DNA): TGTGCCAGCAGCGCCGGACAGACCTCTTGGGGCTATGGCTACACCTTC. It encodes CASSAGQTSWGYGYTF.